This T cell receptor (beta chain) comes out of a study of T cell repertoires in cytomegalovirus infection. Overall study context: Recently identified HLA-C-restricted and well-studied HLA-B-restricted CMV epitopes were used. Indicated by public TCR beta signatures were CMV infection and matching HLA type.

A single record per CDR3 protein comes from TCRdb applying MiXCR to the reads. The sample includes fewer than 1,000,000 distinct CDR3 sequences, 30% to 40% of them seen just once. This clonotype was detected many times. Its antigen remains unknown. The V segment lost 5 bases and the J segment 5 bases; nucleotides outside the gene matches: 5. CDR1 is SGHVS, CDR2 FNYEAQ, per germline. The CDR3 consists of 14 residues. The receptor was derived from a human donor in good health (CMV status not recorded). Some clones in this sample may be carry-over from other donors' samples. The starting material was cultured CD8+ T cells from PBMCs, obtained from culture after CMV antigen stimulation. This sequence joins TRBV7-6 and TRBJ2-1, with 8 bases lining up with TRBD2. DNA for the CDR3: TGTGCCAGCAGCCTTCGGGGGGGCCACAATGAGCAGTTCTTC. Amino acids: CASSLRGGHNEQFF.